The 23 T cell receptor beta chains listed next were all sequenced from one sample in a study of T cells in Graves' hyperthyroidism and ophthalmopathy. The TCR beta CDR3 regions underwent amplification using RNA transcripts as the source. HTBI primers were employed in a first-round RT-PCR of the TCR CDR3. MiXCR was run by TCRdb on the multiplex PCR reads, yielding one entry per CDR3 protein. The sample records about 270,000 distinct CDR3 sequences, roughly 15% being singletons. The source material was blood. The receptors originated from a woman between 45 and 65 years old with Graves' hyperthyroidism that later progressed to Graves' ophthalmopathy.

The sample holds a few counts of this clonotype. This sequence joins TRBV19 and TRBJ2-7; possible D gene TRBD1, 6 bases. There are 15 residues in the CDR3. Trimming pared 5 bases from V and 2 bases from J, leaving 16 bases between. Germline V lookup: CDR1 LNHDA, CDR2 SQIVND (reference sequence). The CDR3: CASSLGQSSAYEQYF. The CDR3, as DNA: TGTGCCAGTAGTCTTGGACAGTCCTCTGCCTACGAGCAGTACTTC. Together with reference TRBV19 and TRBJ2-7, the CDR3 gives the full variable domain: DGGITQSPKYLFRKEGQNVTLSCEQNLNHDAMYWYRQDPGQGLRLIYYSQIVNDFQKGDIAEGYSVSREKKESFPLTVTSAQKNPTAFYLCASSLGQSSAYEQYFGPGTRLTVT.

This clonotype has ten or more counts. V and J are TRBV11-2 and TRBJ2-2; 13 bases match TRBD2. J lost 2 bases, V lost 10 bases, and 7 bases had no gene match. Per the germline V gene, CDR1 is SGHAT and CDR2 is FQNNGV. CDR3 size: 16 residues. DNA for the CDR3: TGTGCCACCGAGGGACTAGCGGGATTCAACACCGGGGAGCTGTTTTTT. It specifies CATEGLAGFNTGELFF.

This clonotype was recorded many times. The chain recombines TRBV6-5 with TRBJ2-5; D is undetermined. There are 16 residues in the CDR3. In germline, CDR1 is MNHEY, CDR2 SVGAGI. Deletions cut 0 bases from V and 5 bases from J, with 16 bases between. CDR3 region: CASSYSYVRSKETQYF. CDR3 coding DNA: TGTGCCAGCAGTTACTCGTATGTTCGTTCCAAGGAGACCCAGTACTTC.

This clonotype showed up many times. The chain uses TRBV28 and TRBJ2-3; maybe TRBD2 (6 bases). V was shortened by 1 base and J by 2 bases, with 16 bases between the two germline ends. Germline V gene data show CDR1 as MDHEN and CDR2 as SYDVKM. This CDR3 comprises 17 residues. CDR3 nucleotides: TGTGCCAGCAGTTTATCCGGGACTCCGGGGATCACAGATACGCAGTATTTT. Its protein product is CASSLSGTPGITDTQYF.

This clonotype was counted ten times or more. The gene calls are TRBV24-1 and TRBJ2-2; no firm D call. The germline V gene has CDR1 KGHDR and CDR2 SFDVKD. The CDR3 totals 14 residues. The germline V and J ends were trimmed by 5 bases and 0 bases, with 6 bases remaining between them. As DNA, the CDR3 is TGTGCCACCAGTGCACGGACGAACACCGGGGAGCTGTTTTTT. Translation: CATSARTNTGELFF.

Ten or more counts support this clonotype. The chain joins TRBV12-3 or TRBV12-4 to TRBJ1-3, with unresolved D. V was clipped by 2 bases and J by 0 bases, with 5 bases between them. The CDR3 totals 14 residues. The CDR3 nucleotides read TGTGCCAGCAGTTTATCCGTCTCTGGAAACACCATATATTTT. Translating gives CASSLSVSGNTIYF.

The rearrangement joins TRBV9 to TRBJ1-2; D is ambiguous. The CDR3 runs to 16 residues. Trimming removed 0 bases at V and 3 bases at J, with 15 bases between. The V gene's germline CDR1 is SGDLS and CDR2 YYNGEE. This CDR3 reads CASSVEGTAADYGYTF. The DNA for the CDR3 is TGTGCCAGCAGCGTAGAGGGAACGGCAGCAGACTATGGCTACACCTTC.

In this sample, this clonotype turned up a few times. The rearrangement links TRBV20-1 to TRBJ2-6; D ambiguous. The CDR3 is 15 amino acids. Trimming left V 2 bases short and J 4 bases short, with 12 bases between. Germline loops: CDR1 DFQATT, CDR2 SNEGSKA (reference sequence). This chain's CDR3 is CSARPRRSGANVLTF. The CDR3 nucleotides are TGCAGTGCTAGACCCCGGAGATCCGGGGCCAACGTCCTGACTTTC.

The V and J genes are TRBV25-1 and TRBJ2-1; 13 positions match TRBD2. V lost 4 bases, J lost 6 bases, and 3 bases stayed unmatched. The CDR3 extends over 15 amino acids. The germline V gene encodes CDR1 MGHDK and CDR2 SYGVNS. CDR3 DNA: TGTGCCAGCAGTGGGACTAGCGGGAGTGGCAATGAGCAGTTCTTC. It translates to CASSGTSGSGNEQFF.

The rearrangement links TRBV5-1 to TRBJ1-1, with D possibly TRBD1 on 5 matching bases. Between the trimmed V and J ends, which lost 1 base and 11 bases, there was a span of 30 bases. The V gene's germline CDR1 is SGHRS and CDR2 YFSETQ. There are 18 residues in the CDR3. CDR3: CASSLSVGTVTLTYRAFF. The CDR3 coding sequence is TGCGCCAGCAGCTTGAGTGTAGGGACGGTGACCCTTACTTATCGGGCTTTCTTT.

This clonotype has a count of ten or more. The J gene is TRBJ2-1, the V gene TRBV6-5; the D gene is possibly TRBD2 (5 bases). CDR1 is MNHEY, CDR2 SVGAGI, per germline. The CDR3 is 14 residues long. V lost 0 bases and J 2 bases, leaving 5 bases between the germline ends. The CDR3 loop reads CASSYSAAYNEQFF. CDR3 sequence (DNA): TGTGCCAGCAGTTACTCAGCGGCCTACAATGAGCAGTTCTTC.

The sample holds a few counts of this clonotype. The V gene is TRBV20-1, the J gene TRBJ1-1; D is undetermined. Trimming shortened V by 6 bases and J by 4 bases, and 15 bases separated the two germline ends. The CDR3 spans 13 residues. Germline CDR1 is DFQATT and CDR2 is SNEGSKA (reference sequence). As DNA, the CDR3 is TGCAGTGCCCCTAGACTACCGGGCACTGAAGCTTTCTTT. It codes for CSAPRLPGTEAFF.

This clonotype was seen a few times. This chain uses TRBV20-1 with TRBJ2-5; D may correspond to TRBD1 or TRBD2 (7 bases each). CDR3 size: 16 residues. The germline CDR1 and CDR2 sequences are DFQATT and SNEGSKA (reference sequence). The V and J ends lost 6 bases and 7 bases respectively, with 27 bases between them. The CDR3 loop reads CSAAGTIIQGGGTQYF. CDR3 DNA: TGCAGTGCCGCCGGGACTATCATCCAGGGGGGAGGGACCCAGTACTTC.

This CDR3 reads CAWNSGQGGGYTF. For the CDR3, the DNA is TGTGCCTGGAATTCCGGACAGGGAGGCGGCTACACCTTC. V usage is TRBV30 and J usage is TRBJ1-2; TRBD1 agrees at 8 bases. CDR1 is GTSNPN and CDR2 is SVGIG in the germline V gene (reference sequence). The CDR3 has 13 residues. The V gene end was trimmed by 4 bases and the J gene end by 8 bases; junction bases not matched to a gene: 9.

The table lists this clonotype with many counts. J is TRBJ1-1 and V is TRBV12-5; possibly TRBD1 for D (5 bases). The CDR3 length is 17 residues. Trimming left V 1 base short and J 0 bases short, with 15 bases between. In germline, CDR1 is LGHNT, CDR2 FRNRAP. The CDR3 coding sequence is TGTGCTAGTGGTTTGGGGCCCGGGGACCCACTGAACACTGAAGCTTTCTTT. As protein: CASGLGPGDPLNTEAFF.

This clonotype was seen at least ten times. The chain is built from TRBV30 and TRBJ1-2; no definite D call. The CDR3 contains 13 residues. The germline V and J ends were trimmed by 2 bases and 8 bases, with 15 bases remaining between them. Germline CDR1 is GTSNPN and CDR2 is SVGIG (reference sequence). In DNA form, the CDR3 reads TGTGCCTGGAGTCGACGACCTAATGAGGGCTACACCTTC. Protein sequence: CAWSRRPNEGYTF. The whole variable domain, filled in from reference TRBV30 and TRBJ1-2, reads SQTIHQWPATLVQPVGSPLSLECTVEGTSNPNLYWYRQAAGRGLQLLFYSVGIGQISSEVPQNLSASRPQDRQFILSSKKLLLSDSGFYLCAWSRRPNEGYTFGSGTRLTVV.

Here the CDR3 DNA reads TGTGCCAGCAGCCCCCACGGCGGATACAATGAGCAGTTCTTC. It encodes CASSPHGGYNEQFF. The chain uses TRBV9 and TRBJ2-1; D gene uncertain. The length of the CDR3 is 14 residues. From germline, CDR1 is SGDLS and CDR2 YYNGEE. Trimming stripped 4 bases from V and 4 bases from J, with 12 bases between.

This clonotype was counted many times. This chain joins TRBV6-2 or TRBV6-3 and TRBJ2-7, with D unresolved. From germline, CDR1 is MNHEY and CDR2 SVGEGT. The CDR3 is made up of 15 amino acids. V was trimmed by 10 bases and J by 3 bases, leaving 22 bases between them. Here the CDR3 DNA reads TGTGCCACCAAAGTTGGTCGCTGGTCGGACTACGAGCAGTACTTC. It encodes CATKVGRWSDYEQYF.

Only a few counts were recorded for this clonotype. This chain joins TRBV4-1 and TRBJ2-1; 7 nucleotides align to TRBD1. Germline CDR1 and CDR2: MGHRA and YSYEKL. V was pared by 5 bases and J by 6 bases, with 13 bases of the junction left unmatched. This CDR3 region has 16 residues. CDR3 in DNA: TGCGCCAGCAGCTCCTCGGGACAGCATAGGGGCAATGAGCAGTTCTTC. Encoded protein: CASSSSGQHRGNEQFF.

This clonotype was picked up many times. The chain combines TRBV6-1 with TRBJ1-2; D not certain. The V end was cut by 3 bases, the J end by 4 bases, with 9 bases between. Germline V CDR1 and CDR2: MNHNS, SASEGT. The CDR3 runs 13 residues. The CDR3 is CASSDPRAYGYTF. The CDR3 nucleotides are TGTGCCAGCAGTGACCCCAGAGCCTATGGCTACACCTTC.

The genes are TRBV20-1 and TRBJ2-7; no firm D call. V gave up 1 base and J gave up 2 bases, with 6 bases separating them. CDR3 length: 12 amino acids. Germline V gene data show CDR1 as DFQATT and CDR2 as SNEGSKA (reference sequence). The CDR3 reads CSARVETYEQYF. CDR3 DNA sequence: TGCAGTGCTAGAGTCGAGACCTACGAGCAGTACTTC.

CDR3 DNA: TGTGCCAGCTCACCCATCAGGGCTGGAAACACCATATATTTT. Encoded protein: CASSPIRAGNTIYF. The chain joins TRBV18 to TRBJ1-3; tentatively, D is TRBD1 (5 bases). The CDR3 has 14 residues. Germline V CDR1 and CDR2: KGHSH, LQKENI. The ends were cut back, 3 bases at V and 2 bases at J, with 8 bases in the middle. Looking up the rest from reference TRBV18 and TRBJ1-3 gives the full variable domain: NAGVMQNPRHLVRRRGQEARLRCSPMKGHSHVYWYRQLPEEGLKFMVYLQKENIIDESGMPKERFSAEFPKEGPSILRIQQVVRGDSAAYFCASSPIRAGNTIYFGEGSWLTVV.

V gene TRBV9 combines with J gene TRBJ1-4, with a possible D match to TRBD1 (6 bases). The CDR3 sequence is 15 residues long. Germline V gives CDR1 SGDLS, CDR2 YYNGEE. The germline V and J ends were trimmed by 1 base and 6 bases, with 13 bases remaining between them. CDR3 amino acids: CASSVRGTADEKLFF. The CDR3 region has the DNA TGTGCCAGCAGCGTAAGGGGGACCGCCGATGAAAAACTGTTTTTT.